This TCR beta chain was sequenced in a study of shared T cell receptors in the human thymus. Germline CDR1 and CDR2: LNHNV and YYDKDF (reference sequence). This CDR3 spans 16 amino acids. The V and J ends lost 0 bases and 3 bases respectively, with 14 bases between them. Sequencing was performed with immunoSEQ multiplex PCR; in TCRdb, only in-frame clones are kept and a portion is missing. Of hundreds of thousands of clones detected, roughly 86% appear once; the ten largest clones hold roughly 0.0087%. This sample was also put to use in a study of human thymus T cells. That source adds: The people who donated were healthy Finnish babies having corrective surgery for congenital heart defects. Resections obtained during corrective heart surgery supplied the thymus tissue. Gene usage for V and J segments appeared biased in thymic and blood repertoires. Unrelated individuals were reported by related research to share highly overlapping thymic repertoires.

This TCR came from a boy under three years old with a congenital heart defect. This sequence joins TRBV15 and TRBJ2-5, with a tentative D call TRBD2 (6 bases). The specimen sequenced was thymocytes. The DNA of the CDR3 is TGTGCCACCAGCAGAGATCTGGGACTCACTAAAGAGACCCAGTACTTC. Translating gives CATSRDLGLTKETQYF.